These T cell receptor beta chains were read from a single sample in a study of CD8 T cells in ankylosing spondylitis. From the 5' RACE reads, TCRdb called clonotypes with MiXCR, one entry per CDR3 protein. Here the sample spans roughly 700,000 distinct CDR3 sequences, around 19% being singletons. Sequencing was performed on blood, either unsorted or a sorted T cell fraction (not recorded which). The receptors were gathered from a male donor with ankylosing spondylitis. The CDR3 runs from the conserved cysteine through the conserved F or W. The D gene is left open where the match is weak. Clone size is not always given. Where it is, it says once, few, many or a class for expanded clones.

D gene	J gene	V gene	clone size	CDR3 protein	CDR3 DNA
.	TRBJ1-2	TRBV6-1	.	CASSEGSAIGYTF	TGTGCCAGCAGTGAAGGCTCAGCGATTGGCTACACCTTC
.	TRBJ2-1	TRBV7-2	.	CASSQWLLLTYNEQFF	TGTGCCAGCAGCCAATGGCTACTTTTAACCTACAATGAGCAGTTCTTC
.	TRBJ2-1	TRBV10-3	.	CAISESSFNEQFF	TGTGCCATCAGTGAGTCGAGTTTCAATGAGCAGTTCTTC
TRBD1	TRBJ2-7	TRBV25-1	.	CASRGWGQGFYEQYF	TGTGCCAGCCGTGGATGGGGACAGGGGTTCTACGAGCAGTACTTC
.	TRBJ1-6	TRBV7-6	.	CASSREHDNSPLHF	TGTGCCAGCAGCCGAGAACACGATAATTCACCCCTCCACTTT
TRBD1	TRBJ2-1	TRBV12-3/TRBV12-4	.	CASSLGTGGGNEQFF	TGTGCCAGCAGTTTAGGGACAGGGGGCGGAAATGAGCAGTTCTTC
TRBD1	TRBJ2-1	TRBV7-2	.	CASSSFRDSYNEQFF	TGTGCCAGCAGCAGCTTCCGGGACAGCTACAATGAGCAGTTCTTC
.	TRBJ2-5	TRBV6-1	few	CASSARGIGTQYF	TGTGCCAGCAGTGCCCGCGGGATTGGGACCCAGTACTTC
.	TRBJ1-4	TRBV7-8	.	CASSLGAAGTQIATNEKLFF	TGTGCCAGCAGCTTAGGGGCGGCAGGAACGCAAATAGCAACTAATGAAAAACTGTTTTTT
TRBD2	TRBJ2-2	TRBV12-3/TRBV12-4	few	CASRILAGGTGELFF	TGTGCCAGCAGGATACTAGCGGGAGGCACCGGGGAGCTGTTTTTT
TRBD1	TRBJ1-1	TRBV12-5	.	CASGSGQGQFF	TGTGCTAGTGGTTCGGGACAGGGGCAGTTCTTT
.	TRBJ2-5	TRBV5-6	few	CASSYATAPQETQYF	TGTGCCAGCAGCTACGCGACAGCACCACAAGAGACCCAGTACTTC
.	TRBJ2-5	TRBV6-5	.	CASIYMETQYF	TGTGCCAGCATATATATGGAGACCCAGTACTTC